The table lists the clone carrying this T cell receptor beta chain with many counts. Library preparation (for TCRbeta) was performed with unique molecular identifiers. TCRdb redid the calling of the PCR reads with MiXCR, one entry per CDR3 protein. The table shows about 540,000 distinct CDR3 sequences, with about 18% occurring only once. This sample is drawn from a study of T-cell reconstitution after alpha-beta-depleted transplantation in children. This receptor was taken from a human donor who donated a stem cell graft to a child with acute lymphoblastic leukemia. Sequencing used PBMCs from the stem cell graft donor, obtained from the stem cell graft.

CDR3 protein: CASSESGSRFEQYF. The CDR3 DNA reads TGTGCCAGCAGCGAGAGCGGGAGTAGGTTCGAGCAGTACTTC. The chain couples TRBV14 to TRBJ2-7; TRBD2 agrees at 8 bases. This CDR3 region has 14 residues. V shed 5 bases and J 6 bases; nucleotides not matched to a gene: 9. Germline CDR1 and CDR2: SGHDN and FVKESK.